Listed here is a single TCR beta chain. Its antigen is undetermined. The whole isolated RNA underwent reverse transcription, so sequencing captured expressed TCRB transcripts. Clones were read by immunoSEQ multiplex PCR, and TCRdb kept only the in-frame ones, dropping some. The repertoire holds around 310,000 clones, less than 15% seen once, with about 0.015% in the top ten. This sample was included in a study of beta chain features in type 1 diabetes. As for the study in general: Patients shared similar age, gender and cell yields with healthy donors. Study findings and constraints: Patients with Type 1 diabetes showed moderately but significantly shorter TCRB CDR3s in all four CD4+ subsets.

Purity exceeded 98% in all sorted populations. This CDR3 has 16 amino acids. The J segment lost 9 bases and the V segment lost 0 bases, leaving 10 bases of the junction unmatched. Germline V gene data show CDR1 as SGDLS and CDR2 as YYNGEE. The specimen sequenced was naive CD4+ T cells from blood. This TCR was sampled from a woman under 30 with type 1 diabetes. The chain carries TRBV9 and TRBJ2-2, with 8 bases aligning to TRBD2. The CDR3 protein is CASSVGLAGPLRELFF. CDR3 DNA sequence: TGTGCCAGCAGCGTAGGGCTAGCGGGCCCTCTCAGGGAGCTGTTTTTT.